This T cell receptor beta chain is drawn from a study of cytomegalovirus exposure and HLA in healthy donors. Study outcomes and limitations: Reported performance of the classifier showed diagnosis of cytomegalovirus status with high specificity and sensitivity.

CDR3 length: 13 residues. V lost 3 bases to trimming and J lost 4 bases, with 10 bases between them. Germline CDR1 reads MNHEY; CDR2 reads SMNVEV (reference sequence). With respect to this clone: Its antigen is still unknown.

Assay: immunoSEQ multiplex PCR; the TCRdb copy retains only in-frame clones and omits some. The data hold some 110,000 clones, with approximately 88% observed a single time. J is TRBJ2-7 and V is TRBV27; tentatively, D is TRBD1 (5 bases). Sequenced sample: PBMCs. The receptor's source is a man aged 18 to 29 in good health and CMV-seronegative. The CDR3 loop is CASSLVGPYEQYF. DNA for the CDR3: TGTGCCAGCAGTTTGGTGGGGCCTTACGAGCAGTACTTC.